The 23 T cell receptor beta chains listed next were all sequenced from one sample in a study of graft-versus-host responses after intestinal transplantation. Assay: immunoSEQ multiplex PCR; the TCRdb copy retains only in-frame clones and omits some. This table holds fewer than 120,000 clones, just over 90% found once. Their antigen targets remain unknown. The specimen comprised unstimulated CD8+ T cells sorted from spleen or lymph node cells, sampled before intestinal transplant. The receptors were sampled from a human donor who received an intestinal transplant.

This sequence joins TRBV7-2 and TRBJ2-1; TRBD2 aligns across 8 bases. This CDR3 contains 15 residues. With V trimmed by 6 bases and J by 7 bases, 11 bases remained unmatched. Germline assignment: CDR1 SGHTA and CDR2 FQGNSA. The CDR3 DNA sequence: TGTGCCAGCAGTCTGCGGGGGGACGGGTGGAATGAGCAGTTCTTC. Its translation is CASSLRGDGWNEQFF.

V is TRBV28 and J is TRBJ1-5; no clear D. Per germline, CDR1 MDHEN and CDR2 SYDVKM. The CDR3 runs to 16 residues. The V end was cut by 1 base, the J end by 5 bases, with 15 bases between. DNA of the CDR3: TGTGCCAGCAGTTTATTCCCCCGGGCCGATTATCAGCCCCAGCATTTT. This translates into CASSLFPRADYQPQHF. Supplemented by reference TRBV28 and TRBJ1-5, the full variable domain reads DVKVTQSSRYLVKRTGEKVFLECVQDMDHENMFWYRQDPGLGLRLIYFSYDVKMKEKGDIPEGYSVSREKKERFSLILESASTNQTSMYLCASSLFPRADYQPQHFGDGTRLSIL.

The chain's CDR3 is CASSLNPYEQYF. CDR3 in DNA: TGTGCCAGCAGCCTAAACCCCTACGAGCAGTACTTC. V gene TRBV7-2 combines with J gene TRBJ2-7, with D uncertain. Germline V gene data show CDR1 as SGHTA and CDR2 as FQGNSA. The ends were cut back, 5 bases at V and 2 bases at J, with 7 bases in the middle. The CDR3 totals 12 residues.

This clone was counted a few times. This sequence joins TRBV11-2 and TRBJ1-5; tentative D call: TRBD1 (5 bases). V dropped 1 base and J dropped 5 bases, with 12 bases sitting between them. The CDR3 loop spans 15 amino acids. Germline CDR1 reads SGHAT; CDR2 reads FQNNGV. Written as DNA, the CDR3 is TGTGCCAGCAGCTTAGGATGGGGACGGGATCAGCCCCAGCATTTT. This encodes CASSLGWGRDQPQHF.

The chain recombines TRBV23-1 with TRBJ2-6; no definite D call. TRBV23-1 is an ORF, with its function uncertain. With 5 bases removed from V and 5 bases from J, the gap between germline ends came to 25 bases. CDR3 length equals 19 residues. The CDR3, as DNA: TGCGCCAGCAGTTGGTCAGCGCTAACGCAACAAAGTCGGGCCAACGTCCTGACTTTC. Amino acid sequence: CASSWSALTQQSRANVLTF.

The chain is built from TRBV11-2 and TRBJ2-1; no clear D. The CDR3 runs 15 residues. The germline V and J ends were trimmed by 0 bases and 0 bases, with 6 bases remaining between them. Germline CDR1 and CDR2: SGHAT and FQNNGV. CDR3 residues: CASSLDRNSYNEQFF. For the CDR3, the DNA is TGTGCCAGCAGCTTAGACAGGAACTCCTACAATGAGCAGTTCTTC.

The chain is built from TRBV10-1 and TRBJ2-1; 12 positions match TRBD2. The CDR3 spans 16 residues. CDR1 is WNHNN, CDR2 SYGVQD, per germline (reference sequence). The ends lost 3 bases at V and 9 bases at J; junction bases unmatched: 9. CDR3 protein: CASSDDPSGRAGEQFF. CDR3 DNA sequence: TGCGCCAGCAGTGACGACCCTAGCGGGAGGGCTGGTGAGCAGTTCTTC.

To note about this clone: Other nucleotide sequences in the sample specify the same CDR3. The gene calls are TRBV11-2 and TRBJ2-7, with 7 positions matching TRBD1. The J segment lost 4 bases and the V segment lost 1 base, leaving 4 bases of the junction unmatched. This CDR3 spans 14 amino acids. Looked up from germline, CDR1 is SGHAT and CDR2 is FQNNGV. CDR3 sequence reads: CASSLGTGFYEQYF. The DNA for the CDR3 is TGTGCCAGCAGCTTAGGGACAGGTTTTTACGAGCAGTACTTC.

This clone appeared once. This rearrangement joins TRBV4-1 to TRBJ2-1; 10 nucleotides align to TRBD2. Germline V gene sequence: CDR1 MGHRA, CDR2 YSYEKL. The CDR3 has 15 residues. V lost 1 base and J lost 8; bases outside the gene matches: 5. For the CDR3, the DNA is TGCGCCAGCAGCCAAGGCCTAGCGGGAGATTATGAGCAGTTCTTC. Translation: CASSQGLAGDYEQFF.

The genes are TRBV7-4 and TRBJ1-1; D is unresolved. With 2 bases removed from V and 4 bases from J, the gap between germline ends came to 11 bases. The CDR3 loop spans 14 amino acids. Germline lookup yields CDR1 SGHVT and CDR2 SQSDAQ. CDR3 sequence reads: CASSLSGSATEAFF. The DNA for the CDR3 is TGTGCCAGCAGCTTATCCGGTTCAGCCACTGAAGCTTTCTTT.

The V gene is TRBV28, the J gene TRBJ2-2; 8 positions agree with TRBD1. Germline values: CDR1 MDHEN, CDR2 SYDVKM. The J segment lost 2 bases and the V segment lost 6 bases, leaving 5 bases of the junction unmatched. This CDR3 comprises 15 residues. The CDR3 here is CASSSTGANTGELFF. CDR3 DNA sequence: TGTGCCAGCAGCTCGACAGGGGCAAACACCGGGGAGCTGTTTTTT.

This chain links TRBV30 with TRBJ1-1, with TRBD1 matching over 7 bases. Per the germline V gene, CDR1 is GTSNPN and CDR2 is SVGIG (reference sequence). The V and J ends lost 4 bases and 7 bases, in that order; junction bases with no gene match: 30. The CDR3 has 20 amino acids. In DNA form, the CDR3 reads TGTGCCTGGAATGCTGTCTACTCTTCGACTTGGGGACAGACAAATCGTGAAGCTTTCTTT. Its protein is CAWNAVYSSTWGQTNREAFF. Combining the CDR3 with reference TRBV30 and TRBJ1-1 gives the whole variable domain SQTIHQWPATLVQPVGSPLSLECTVEGTSNPNLYWYRQAAGRGLQLLFYSVGIGQISSEVPQNLSASRPQDRQFILSSKKLLLSDSGFYLCAWNAVYSSTWGQTNREAFFGQGTRLTVV.

The V call is TRBV6-1, the J call TRBJ1-1; no firm D call. V was clipped by 2 bases and J by 3 bases, with 16 bases between them. CDR3 length: 16 amino acids. Germline lookup yields CDR1 MNHNS and CDR2 SASEGT. The CDR3 nucleotides are TGTGCCAGCAGTGAAACAGTGGGGTCCCTGTACACTGAAGCTTTCTTT. Protein: CASSETVGSLYTEAFF.

This sequence joins TRBV28 and TRBJ1-1, with D uncertain. Germline values: CDR1 MDHEN, CDR2 SYDVKM. The V end was cut by 4 bases, the J end by 1 base, with 4 bases between. The CDR3 length is 12 residues. CDR3 bases: TGTGCCAGCAGTTACGGGAACACTGAAGCTTTCTTT. This translates into CASSYGNTEAFF.

This rearrangement joins TRBV6-5 to TRBJ1-4; D unresolved. The CDR3 contains 14 residues. Trimming removed 2 bases at V and 4 bases at J, with 8 bases between. Germline V lookup: CDR1 MNHEY, CDR2 SVGAGI. CDR3 region: CASSYNSYNEKLFF. For the CDR3, the DNA is TGTGCCAGCAGTTACAACAGTTATAATGAAAAACTGTTTTTT.

The CDR3 region is CASSPTSSQPQHF. CDR3 in DNA: TGTGCCAGCAGCCCCACGTCCAGTCAGCCCCAGCATTTT. The gene calls are TRBV9 and TRBJ1-5; D not resolved. Trimming shortened V by 4 bases and J by 6 bases, and 11 bases separated the two germline ends. This CDR3 is 13 amino acids long. Germline-derived CDR1 and CDR2 are SGDLS and YYNGEE.

This clone was seen a handful of times. The chain couples TRBV7-8 to TRBJ2-2, with D hard to call. V lost 1 base and J lost 0, with 3 bases in between. The length of the CDR3 is 14 residues. Per the germline V gene, CDR1 is SGHVS and CDR2 is FQNEAQ. DNA for the CDR3: TGTGCCAGCAGCTTAGTCCCGAACACCGGGGAGCTGTTTTTT. Translated: CASSLVPNTGELFF.

The chain recombines TRBV7-2 with TRBJ2-7; D ambiguous. Trimming cost V 3 bases and J 0 bases, with 9 bases left between them. Germline V lookup: CDR1 SGHTA, CDR2 FQGNSA. This CDR3 region has 14 residues. CDR3 region: CASSFLYVSYEQYF. The CDR3, as DNA: TGTGCCAGCAGCTTCCTCTATGTCTCCTACGAGCAGTACTTC.

The genes are TRBV2 and TRBJ2-2; TRBD2 matches at 7 bases. V dropped 2 bases and J dropped 7; count of bases not matched to a gene: 13. Germline V gene sequence: CDR1 SNHLY, CDR2 FYNNEI. The CDR3 sequence is 17 residues long. CDR3 sequence: CASSEWPFREANGELFF. CDR3 nucleotide sequence: TGTGCCAGCAGTGAATGGCCCTTCCGGGAGGCTAACGGGGAGCTGTTTTTT.

This clone was seen a handful of times. The chain recombines TRBV4-1 with TRBJ2-7; D might be TRBD2 (6 bases). This CDR3 spans 15 amino acids. V was cut by 3 bases and J by 0 bases, with 12 bases left in between. CDR1 MGHRA and CDR2 YSYEKL come from the germline V gene. The DNA of the CDR3 is TGCGCCAGCAGCCAGCCGGGACTCATCTCCTACGAGCAGTACTTC. It is translated as CASSQPGLISYEQYF.

In regard to this clone: One end of the junction is discordant with germline, which a read error may explain. The rearrangement joins TRBV7-7 to TRBJ2-5; D uncertain. TRBJ2-7 explains the end of the DNA better; the J call may be wrong. This CDR3 is built from 15 residues. Looked up from germline, CDR1 is SSHAT and CDR2 is FNYEAQ (reference sequence). Here the CDR3 reads CASSFGPKSSYEQYF. The CDR3, as DNA: TGTGCTAGCAGCTTCGGGCCGAAAAGCTCCTACGAGCAGTACTTC.

The chain recombines TRBV11-2 with TRBJ2-7, with D perhaps TRBD2 (6 bases). CDR3 length equals 15 residues. V lost 1 base to trimming and J lost 3 bases, with 13 bases between them. The V gene's germline CDR1 is SGHAT and CDR2 FQNNGV. In DNA, the CDR3 is TGTGCCAGCAGCTTAGCCCCTAGCGAGTACTACGAGCAGTACTTC. This encodes CASSLAPSEYYEQYF.

This CDR3 reads CASRPSGSSSYNEQFF. CDR3 DNA: TGCGCCAGCAGACCCAGCGGGAGTAGCTCCTACAATGAGCAGTTCTTC. The genes are TRBV4-1 and TRBJ2-1; TRBD2 matches at 8 bases. The trim removed 6 bases at V and 0 bases at J, leaving 7 bases unmatched. The CDR3 covers 16 residues. CDR1 is MGHRA, CDR2 YSYEKL, per germline.